The clone carrying this TCR beta chain was counted between two and nine times. The sample comes from a study of T-cell memory formation after mild COVID-19. The CDR3 spans 15 residues. Germline trimming cut 6 bases from V and 3 bases from J; bases unmatched to any gene: 6. From the 5' RACE reads, TCRdb called clonotypes with MiXCR, one entry per CDR3 protein. Here the sample spans over 40,000 distinct CDR3 sequences, roughly 12% being singletons. The sample comprised PBMCs or a T cell subset sorted from them (not recorded which). The genes are TRBV12-3 or TRBV12-4 and TRBJ1-1, with 11 bases aligning to TRBD1. The sequence was collected from a man between 18 and 35 years old who had mild COVID-19 (a few samples of this study predate the infection). Cell type and time point are not known. CDR3 coding DNA: TGTGCCAGCAGAAGGACAGGGGGCATGGACACTGAAGCTTTCTTT. Residues: CASRRTGGMDTEAFF.